This T cell receptor (beta chain) was found in a study of OX40 agonist ivuxolimab in advanced cancers. At the level of the study: Patients received ivuxolimab, an intravenous treatment, every 2 weeks at 0.01 to 10 mg/kg.

The length of the CDR3 is 16 residues. The junction had 11 bases not matched to a gene; V was cut back by 5 bases and J by 7 bases. CDR1 LNHNV and CDR2 YYDKDF come from the germline V gene (reference sequence). This clone was seen a few times. Its target is not known. Repertoires were generated with immunoSEQ multiplex PCR, while TCRdb's copy carries only in-frame clones and drops some. The sample yields fewer than 80,000 clones, approximately 83% seen once. Patients with a history of autoimmune disease or on systemic immunosuppression were excluded. Study findings and constraints: What antigens the expanded peripheral T cells recognized was never established.

This sequence joins TRBV15 and TRBJ1-2; 12 bases agree with TRBD1. This clonotype was obtained from an adult with an advanced solid tumor such as melanoma, head and neck, liver or kidney cancer. This sample comprised CD4+ or CD8+ T cells sorted from blood, obtained in a trial of the OX40 agonist ivuxolimab. In DNA form, the CDR3 reads TGTGCCACCAGCGTTTATTCGGGACAGGGGGCGATTGGCTACACCTTC. Its protein is CATSVYSGQGAIGYTF.